The table lists the clone carrying this T cell receptor beta chain with a count of one. The source of the sample is a study of blood T cell repertoires in COVID-19. Generated by immunoSEQ multiplex PCR, the TCRdb table keeps only in-frame clones and is missing some. The data show 300,000 to 400,000 clones, approximately 86% seen once. J lost 3 bases, V lost 4 bases, and 4 bases had no gene match. This CDR3 is 14 amino acids long. Germline-derived CDR1 and CDR2 are SGHRS and YFSETQ. J is TRBJ2-1 and V is TRBV5-1; 7 bases agree with TRBD2. The sample comprised PBMCs or T cells enriched from blood (not recorded which). The sequence was obtained from a woman aged 35 to 49 with acute COVID-19. Written as DNA, the CDR3 is TGCGCCAGCAGCCCAAGGACTAGCTACAATGAGCAGTTCTTC. Its protein product is CASSPRTSYNEQFF.